This TCR beta chain comes out of a study of CD8+ T cells in alopecia areata. Following extraction, RNA underwent reverse transcription to cDNA, which served as the sequencing template. Libraries were prepared by immunoSEQ multiplex PCR; TCRdb keeps only in-frame clonotypes and omits some of them. The data show 110,000 to 150,000 clones, about half seen once. The CDR3 consists of 14 residues. Germline CDR1 MNHEY, CDR2 SMNVEV (reference sequence). With V trimmed by 6 bases and J by 5 bases, 2 bases remained unmatched. The chain has TRBV27 and TRBJ2-1, with 12 bases that match TRBD2. The TCR comes from a human donor with alopecia areata. The sequencing used CD4+ T cells sorted from blood, collected at week 0. The CDR3 nucleotides read TGTGCCAGCAGAGCTAGCGGGAGGGACAATGAGCAGTTCTTC. This encodes CASRASGRDNEQFF.